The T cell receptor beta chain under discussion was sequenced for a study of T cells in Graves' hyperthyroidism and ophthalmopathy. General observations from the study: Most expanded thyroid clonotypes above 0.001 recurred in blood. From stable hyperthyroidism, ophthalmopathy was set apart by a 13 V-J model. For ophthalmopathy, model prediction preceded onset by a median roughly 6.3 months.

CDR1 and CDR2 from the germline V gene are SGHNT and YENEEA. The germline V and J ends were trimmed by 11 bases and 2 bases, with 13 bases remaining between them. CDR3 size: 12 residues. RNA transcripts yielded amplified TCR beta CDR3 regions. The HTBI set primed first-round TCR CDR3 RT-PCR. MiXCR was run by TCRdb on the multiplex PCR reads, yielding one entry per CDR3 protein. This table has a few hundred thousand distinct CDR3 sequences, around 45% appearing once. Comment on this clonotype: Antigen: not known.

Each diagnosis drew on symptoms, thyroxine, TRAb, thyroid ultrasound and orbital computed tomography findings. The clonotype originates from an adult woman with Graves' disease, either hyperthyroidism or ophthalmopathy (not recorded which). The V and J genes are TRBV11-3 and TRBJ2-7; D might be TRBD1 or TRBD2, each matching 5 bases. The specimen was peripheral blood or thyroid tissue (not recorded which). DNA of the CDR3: TGTGCCCGCGAGGGGCAGGCCTACGAGCAGTACTTC. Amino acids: CAREGQAYEQYF.